This T cell receptor (beta chain) derives from a study of tissue T cells after allogeneic stem cell transplantation. The assay was immunoSEQ multiplex PCR, and TCRdb's table has in-frame clones only and misses some. The data contain about 48,000 clones, around 67% of them seen just once; the ten biggest clones take up about 0.7%. In regard to this clone: What it binds is not known. Gene names are mouse gene names. The CDR3 end is not reached by the read, which stops 1 residue before it; the germline J gene fills it in.

Study-wide points: Shared clones across patients were few; motif clustering revealed tissue-specific shared signatures.

The CDR3 has 14 amino acids. Trimming removed 3 bases from V and 1 base from J; junction bases left unmatched: 2. CDR1 is NSHNY and CDR2 is SYGAGN in the germline V gene. Sequencing was performed on sorted cells pooled from one or two spleens. The genes are TRBV13-1 and TRBJ1-1; TRBD1 aligns across 8 bases. The TCR comes from a pool of C57BL/6 mice in good health. CDR3 sequence reads: CASSGDRRNTEVFF. The sequenced CDR3 bases are TGTGCCAGCAGTGGGGACAGGAGAAACACAGAAGTCTTC.